This entry lists 32 T cell receptor beta chains sequenced from one sample in a study of CD8 T cells in Susac syndrome. A quantity of 0.5 to 1 ug RNA underwent reverse transcription using random hexamers. TCRdb re-called the immunoSEQ multiplex PCR reads through MiXCR, storing one row per CDR3 protein. Here the sample spans 200,000 to 250,000 distinct CDR3 sequences, about 94% being singletons. The sample taken for sequencing was CD4+ T cells from PBMCs. The receptors come from a human donor with Susac syndrome.

The chain recombines TRBV20-1 with TRBJ1-1, with TRBD1 identical over 9 bases. Germline V gene data show CDR1 as DFQATT and CDR2 as SNEGSKA (reference sequence). The CDR3 length is 19 residues. Trimming removed 0 bases from V and 0 bases from J; junction bases left unmatched: 14. DNA of the CDR3: TGCAGTGCTAGAGATCTAAGGCGGGGGACAGGGACAATGAACACTGAAGCTTTCTTT. It specifies CSARDLRRGTGTMNTEAFF.

The chain couples TRBV20-1 to TRBJ1-4; D remains unclear. V lost 0 bases and J 8 bases, leaving 13 bases between the germline ends. The CDR3 runs to 14 residues. Looked up from germline, CDR1 is DFQATT and CDR2 is SNEGSKA (reference sequence). The CDR3 spells CSAREQYDPEKLFF. In DNA form, the CDR3 reads TGCAGTGCTAGAGAACAATACGACCCGGAAAAACTGTTTTTT.

The J gene is TRBJ1-4, the V gene TRBV4-3; 8 bases agree with TRBD1. The CDR3 contains 15 residues. V lost 4 bases and J lost 7; bases outside the gene matches: 8. The V gene's germline CDR1 is LGHNA and CDR2 YSLEER. DNA for the CDR3: TGCGCCAGCAGCCGACAGGGGAGAGGTAGTGAAAAACTGTTTTTT. Translation gives CASSRQGRGSEKLFF.

The V and J genes are TRBV6-5 and TRBJ1-5; 7 bases are shared with TRBD1. Trimming removed 6 bases from V and 9 bases from J; junction bases left unmatched: 8. Germline V CDR1 and CDR2: MNHEY, SVGAGI. The CDR3 totals 13 residues. The CDR3 bases are TGTGCCAGCAGATGGGACAGACATCGGCCCCAGCATTTT. Translation gives CASRWDRHRPQHF.

The chain couples TRBV4-3 to TRBJ2-7, with 7 bases that match TRBD2. The V gene's germline CDR1 is LGHNA and CDR2 YSLEER. V lost 0 bases to trimming and J lost 2 bases; unmatched junction nucleotides: 4. The CDR3 sequence is 15 residues long. Written as DNA, the CDR3 is TGCGCCAGCAGCCAAGATCGGGAGGAAACCTACGAGCAGTACTTC. Protein: CASSQDREETYEQYF.

V and J are TRBV5-6 and TRBJ1-1; the D gene is possibly TRBD1 (5 bases). Trimming shortened V by 4 bases and J by 7 bases, and 17 bases separated the two germline ends. The CDR3 is made up of 14 amino acids. CDR1 and CDR2 from the germline V gene are SGHDT and YYEEEE. CDR3 in amino acids: CASSREGAVDEAFF. The CDR3, as DNA: TGTGCCAGCAGCCGAGAAGGGGCGGTAGATGAAGCTTTCTTT.

The CDR3 DNA follows: TGTGCCAGCAGCCCAGGGACCCGGGGCGGCTACGAGCAGTACTTC. Translating it yields CASSPGTRGGYEQYF. The genes are TRBV11-2 and TRBJ2-7; D may be TRBD1 or TRBD2 (5 bases each). V lost 5 bases and J lost 3, with 17 bases in between. The germline V gene has CDR1 SGHAT and CDR2 FQNNGV. The CDR3 sequence is 15 residues long.

The V and J genes are TRBV7-6 and TRBJ1-1; no reliable D call. Germline CDR1 is SGHVS and CDR2 is FNYEAQ. The germline V and J ends were trimmed by 1 base and 7 bases, with 10 bases remaining between them. The CDR3 contains 13 residues. As DNA, the CDR3 is TGTGCCAGCAGCTTAGATTTGGCCGGTGAAGCTTTCTTT. As protein: CASSLDLAGEAFF.

V and J are TRBV18 and TRBJ2-1, with D perhaps TRBD2 (6 bases). The CDR3 has 16 residues. Per germline, CDR1 KGHSH and CDR2 LQKENI. The V end was cut by 1 base, the J end by 1 base, with 11 bases between. The DNA of the CDR3 is TGTGCCAGCTCACCACTAAGCGGGCCTTCCTACAATGAGCAGTTCTTC. Amino acids: CASSPLSGPSYNEQFF.

This clonotype was picked up a small number of times. This chain links TRBV12-3 or TRBV12-4 with TRBJ1-5; TRBD1 matches at 11 bases. The CDR3 totals 17 residues. V shed 1 base, J shed 0 bases, and the junction held 2 bases outside the gene matches. The CDR3 here is CASSLGTGGTSNQPQHF. The CDR3 DNA reads TGTGCCAGCAGTTTAGGGACAGGGGGCACTAGCAATCAGCCCCAGCATTTT.

The chain joins TRBV20-1 to TRBJ1-6, with D perhaps TRBD1 (5 bases). The germline CDR1 and CDR2 sequences are DFQATT and SNEGSKA (reference sequence). CDR3 length: 15 amino acids. V was cut by 3 bases and J by 4 bases, with 13 bases left in between. CDR3 region: CSARSKTDYNSPLHF. The CDR3 DNA follows: TGCAGTGCTAGGTCCAAGACAGATTATAATTCACCCCTCCACTTT.

This clonotype was observed a few times. The genes are TRBV6-2 or TRBV6-3 and TRBJ1-1; no reliable D call. The CDR3 contains 13 residues. Germline lookup yields CDR1 MNHEY and CDR2 SVGEGT. With 2 bases removed from V and 10 bases from J, the gap between germline ends came to 14 bases. CDR3 bases: TGTGCCAGCAGTTACCGCCCGACAAATGTAGCTTTCTTT. Protein: CASSYRPTNVAFF.

As for this clonotype: A junction end diverges from the germline sequence, so it may reflect a read error. The chain carries TRBV7-7 and TRBJ2-2; the match to TRBD1 covers 8 bases. There are 14 residues in the CDR3. Germline lookup yields CDR1 SSHAT and CDR2 FNYEAQ (reference sequence). DNA for the CDR3: TGTGCTAGCAGCATACGGACAGGGACCGGGGAGCTGTTTTTT. Amino acids: CASSIRTGTGELFF.

CDR3: CASSSGTSGTTDTQYF. The CDR3 region has the DNA TGTGCCAGCAGCTCCGGGACTAGCGGGACCACAGATACGCAGTATTTT. The chain couples TRBV7-2 to TRBJ2-3; 13 bases match TRBD2. The CDR3 extends over 16 amino acids. The germline V gene encodes CDR1 SGHTA and CDR2 FQGNSA. Trimming took 4 bases from V and 2 from J; bases not matched to a gene: 3.

This chain joins TRBV30 and TRBJ2-7, with D tentatively TRBD1 (6 bases). Trimming stripped 2 bases from V and 6 bases from J, with 17 bases between. This CDR3 spans 14 amino acids. Germline V CDR1 and CDR2: GTSNPN, SVGIG (reference sequence). CDR3 sequence reads: CAWSSDRRSGEQYF. For the CDR3, the DNA is TGTGCCTGGAGTAGCGACAGGCGGTCGGGCGAGCAGTACTTC.

This chain connects TRBV6-2 or TRBV6-3 to TRBJ1-1; D remains ambiguous. CDR3 length equals 13 residues. Trimming cost V 7 bases and J 2 bases, with 11 bases left between them. Looked up from germline, CDR1 is MNHEY and CDR2 is SVGEGT. DNA for the CDR3: TGTGCCAGCAATAGGGCTTCAAACACTGAAGCTTTCTTT. Translating it yields CASNRASNTEAFF.

V usage is TRBV29-1 and J usage is TRBJ1-5; TRBD1 matches 9 bases. Germline lookup yields CDR1 SQVTM and CDR2 ANQGSEA. V lost 7 bases, J lost 7 bases, and 5 bases stayed unmatched. The CDR3 is 12 residues long. The DNA for the CDR3 is TGCAGCGCCGGGGACAGGGCCCAGCCCCAGCATTTT. As protein: CSAGDRAQPQHF.

CDR3 nucleotides: TGCAGCGTTGAAGCAGGGCAAGTCTATGGCTACACCTTC. This gives the protein CSVEAGQVYGYTF. The rearrangement links TRBV29-1 to TRBJ1-2, with D possibly TRBD1 on 5 matching bases. The length of the CDR3 is 13 residues. Germline V CDR1 and CDR2: SQVTM, ANQGSEA. Trimming took 1 base from V and 4 from J, leaving 10 bases between them.

The CDR3 loop reads CSASMAFGNIQYF. DNA of the CDR3: TGCAGTGCTAGTATGGCTTTCGGAAACATTCAGTACTTC. The J gene is TRBJ2-4, the V gene TRBV20-1; unclear D gene. The CDR3 runs to 13 residues. Germline lookup yields CDR1 DFQATT and CDR2 SNEGSKA (reference sequence). The V end was cut by 3 bases, the J end by 6 bases, with 12 bases between.

The chain links TRBV12-3 or TRBV12-4 to TRBJ1-2; possibly TRBD1 for D (5 bases). Trimming cost V 7 bases and J 2 bases, with 14 bases left between them. This CDR3 is built from 14 residues. CDR3 sequence (DNA): TGTGCCAGCACCCCGGGAGGGACCAACTATGGCTACACCTTC. This translates into CASTPGGTNYGYTF.

The chain links TRBV18 to TRBJ2-7; 10 positions agree with TRBD1. J lost 1 base, V lost 3 bases, and 12 bases had no gene match. CDR3 length: 18 amino acids. From germline, CDR1 is KGHSH and CDR2 LQKENI. The CDR3 sequence: CASSPVFLGTGASYEQYF. The CDR3 DNA is TGTGCCAGCTCACCCGTCTTCCTCGGGACAGGGGCGTCCTACGAGCAGTACTTC.

This chain links TRBV19 with TRBJ2-5; D possibly corresponds to TRBD2 (7 bases). Germline CDR1 LNHDA, CDR2 SQIVND (reference sequence). This CDR3 comprises 15 residues. V lost 8 bases and J 5 bases, leaving 21 bases between the germline ends. CDR3 DNA sequence: TGTGCCAGTCACGACCCCCGGGGAGGGGGGGAGACCCAGTACTTC. Protein sequence: CASHDPRGGGETQYF.

This chain connects TRBV19 to TRBJ2-5; tentative D call: TRBD1 (7 bases). The germline V gene encodes CDR1 LNHDA and CDR2 SQIVND (reference sequence). The CDR3 loop spans 15 amino acids. V shed 5 bases and J shed 1 base, with 14 bases lying between them. CDR3 sequence (DNA): TGTGCCAGTAGTCCGAACAGGGGAGGCCAAGAGACCCAGTACTTC. It is translated as CASSPNRGGQETQYF.

Here the CDR3 DNA reads TGTGCCAGCAGTGAACCAGGGACAGGGGCAAACATTCAGTACTTC. This gives the protein CASSEPGTGANIQYF. The chain links TRBV2 to TRBJ2-4, with TRBD1 matching over 10 bases. This CDR3 is 15 amino acids long. The junction had 4 bases not matched to a gene; V was cut back by 2 bases and J by 6 bases. Germline V gene data show CDR1 as SNHLY and CDR2 as FYNNEI.

This clonotype was detected once. The rearrangement joins TRBV6-5 to TRBJ1-5; D is perhaps TRBD1 (5 bases). CDR3 size: 15 residues. Between the trimmed V and J ends, which lost 6 bases and 5 bases, there was a span of 17 bases. Germline values: CDR1 MNHEY, CDR2 SVGAGI. In DNA, the CDR3 is TGTGCCAGCAGGCTGGGCCCGGGGCTGGATCAGCCCCAGCATTTT. Translation: CASRLGPGLDQPQHF.

The chain combines TRBV11-2 with TRBJ1-2; D is undetermined. The CDR3 covers 13 residues. Germline values: CDR1 SGHAT, CDR2 FQNNGV. The V and J ends lost 5 bases and 6 bases respectively, with 13 bases between them. CDR3 nucleotide sequence: TGTGCCAGCAGCCTAACAGACTACCATGGCTACACCTTC. Translation: CASSLTDYHGYTF.

The rearrangement joins TRBV9 to TRBJ1-3; TRBD1 might be the D (5 bases). The CDR3 is made up of 16 amino acids. From germline, CDR1 is SGDLS and CDR2 YYNGEE. V gave up 0 bases and J gave up 1 base, with 11 bases separating them. This CDR3 is CASSVVAGSSGNTIYF. The CDR3 region has the DNA TGTGCCAGCAGCGTAGTTGCAGGGTCTTCTGGAAACACCATATATTTT.

Only one count was recorded for this clonotype. The chain couples TRBV20-1 to TRBJ1-1; D is perhaps TRBD1 (6 bases). Looked up from germline, CDR1 is DFQATT and CDR2 is SNEGSKA (reference sequence). The V end was cut by 3 bases, the J end by 4 bases, with 15 bases between. The CDR3 covers 14 residues. In DNA, the CDR3 is TGCAGTGCTAGTCCTCCAGGGGCTAGCACTGAAGCTTTCTTT. Protein sequence: CSASPPGASTEAFF.

The genes are TRBV4-3 and TRBJ2-1; D not resolved. The V gene lost 1 base and the J gene lost 9 bases, with 10 bases spanning the gap. The CDR3 totals 13 residues. The germline gives CDR1 LGHNA, CDR2 YSLEER. CDR3 amino acids: CASSQALVGEQFF. Here the CDR3 DNA reads TGCGCCAGCAGCCAAGCATTAGTGGGTGAGCAGTTCTTC.

The chain has TRBV6-2 or TRBV6-3 and TRBJ1-6; D is unclear. The CDR3 length is 12 residues. In germline, CDR1 is MNHEY, CDR2 SVGEGT. The V end lost 8 bases, the J end lost 8 bases, and 10 bases lay between the germline ends. The CDR3 sequence: CASAPDHSPLHF. The CDR3 region has the DNA TGTGCCAGCGCTCCAGACCATTCACCCCTCCACTTT.

This clonotype appeared a single time. The chain employs TRBV6-4 and TRBJ2-3; 8 bases match TRBD2. The CDR3 runs to 14 residues. In germline, CDR1 is MRHNA, CDR2 SNTAGT. V lost 6 bases, J lost 3 bases, and 5 bases stayed unmatched. CDR3 sequence: CASSRGGRTDTQYF. The CDR3 DNA follows: TGTGCCAGCAGCCGGGGGGGCCGTACAGATACGCAGTATTTT.

J is TRBJ2-1 and V is TRBV5-8; 9 bases map to TRBD2. Trimming removed 3 bases from V and 0 bases from J; junction bases left unmatched: 4. CDR3 length: 16 amino acids. CDR1 is SGHTS, CDR2 YDEGEE, per germline. The CDR3 reads CASSSHSGGSYNEQFF. CDR3 DNA: TGTGCCAGCAGCTCCCATAGCGGGGGCTCCTACAATGAGCAGTTCTTC. The full variable domain, in which reference TRBV5-8 and TRBJ2-1 provide the parts outside the CDR3, is EAGVTQSPTHLIKTRGQQATLRCSPISGHTSVYWYQQALGLGLQFLLWYDEGEERNRGNFPPRFSGRQFPNYSSELNVNALELEDSALYLCASSSHSGGSYNEQFFGPGTRLTVL.